This T cell receptor (beta chain) was identified in a study of blood T cell repertoires in COVID-19. In the original analysis: Estimates of nucleated cell counts were drawn from the amplification of reference gene primers. This table comes from immunoSEQ multiplex PCR, and its TCRdb copy is limited to in-frame clones, with some not included. V and J calls and clone size are given by that table; D and trimming were obtained from the DNA. The sample shows 100,000 to 150,000 clones, 65% to 90% of them seen only once. This clonotype originated in an older man with active or convalescent COVID-19. Sequencing used peripheral blood.

CDR3 nucleotide sequence: TGTGCCAGCAGCTTTGGCCGGAACACTGAAGCTTTCTTT. It translates to CASSFGRNTEAFF. J is TRBJ1-1 and V is TRBV11-3; the D is unclear. Trimming left V 3 bases short and J 1 base short, with 6 bases between. Germline V gives CDR1 SGHNT, CDR2 YENEEA. The CDR3 sequence is 13 residues long.